This is a list of T cell receptor beta chains from one sample in a study of cytomegalovirus exposure and HLA in healthy donors. Generated by immunoSEQ multiplex PCR, the TCRdb table keeps only in-frame clones and is missing some. The sample lists roughly 150,000 clones, nearly 80% occurring once. Sequencing input: PBMCs. The receptor set was obtained from a woman in her forties in good health and CMV-seronegative. The CDR3 runs from the conserved cysteine through the conserved F or W. The D gene is left open where the match is weak. Clone size is stated in some rows and not others, as once, few, many or a class when expanded.

>TRBJ1-4|-|-|TRBV6-4
TGTGTCCACCTCCTCGGGGGTAATGAAAAACTGTTTTTT
CVHLLGGNEKLFF
>TRBJ2-7|TRBD1|-|TRBV5-1
TGCGCCAGCAGCTGGGACCCACAGGGGGGCTACGAGCAGTACTTC
CASSWDPQGGYEQYF
>TRBJ1-1|-|-|TRBV27
TGTGCCAGCAGGAGGACAGTGAACACTGAAGCTTTCTTT
CASRRTVNTEAFF
>TRBJ1-1|-|-|TRBV7-9
TGTGCCAGCAGCTTAGGGGGGCTAAGTACTGAAGCTTTCTTT
CASSLGGLSTEAFF
>TRBJ2-5|-|-|TRBV5-4
TGTGCCAGCAGCCCCCGCGGCCAAGAGACCCAGTACTTC
CASSPRGQETQYF
>TRBJ2-7|TRBD2|-|TRBV28
TGTGCCAGCTTAGCGGGAGGGCTGTACGAGCAGTACTTC
CASLAGGLYEQYF
>TRBJ1-1|-|-|TRBV27
TGTGCCAGCAGTTTATGGGCCAGGGGCACTGAAGCTTTCTTT
CASSLWARGTEAFF
>TRBJ1-1|-|-|TRBV5-1
TGCGCCAGCAGGTCGGGGACACCGATTTGGGGCACTGAAGCTTTCTTT
CASRSGTPIWGTEAFF
>TRBJ2-7|TRBD1|few|TRBV7-2
TGTGCCAGCAGCTCGGACAGGGTCGAGCAGTACTTC
CASSSDRVEQYF
>TRBJ2-1|-|-|TRBV4-3
TGCGCCAGCAGCCAAGATAAGGGGCTAAATGGGTACAATGAGCAGTTCTTC
CASSQDKGLNGYNEQFF
>TRBJ2-6|-|-|TRBV7-3
TGTGCCAGCAGCCGTGGATTGGGGGCTGGGGCCAACGGCCTGACTTTC
CASSRGLGAGANGLTF
>TRBJ2-5|TRBD2|-|TRBV12-5
TGTGCTAGTGGTTCTATAGCGGGGGAAGAGACCCAGTACTTC
CASGSIAGEETQYF
>TRBJ2-5|-|-|TRBV11-3
TGTGCCAGCAGCTCCCGGGGGGCGCGAGGGTTGCAAGAGACCCAGTACTTC
CASSSRGARGLQETQYF
>TRBJ2-3|TRBD2|-|TRBV28
TGTGCCAGCAAGGTGGCTAGCGGGGGCCCCCCGGCAGATACGCAGTATTTT
CASKVASGGPPADTQYF
>TRBJ2-1|TRBD2|-|TRBV28
TGTGCCAGCAGTACCCAGTTGCGTGGGGGGGTGGAGCAGTTCTTC
CASSTQLRGGVEQFF
>TRBJ1-1|-|-|TRBV2
TGTGCCAGCAGGGACTTTTTGGGCAGGGAGGACACTGAAGCTTTCTTT
CASRDFLGREDTEAFF
>TRBJ2-3|TRBD2|-|TRBV18
TGTGCCAGCTCACCTCTAGCGGGAGGCACAGATACGCAGTATTTT
CASSPLAGGTDTQYF
>TRBJ1-1|-|-|TRBV10-2
TGCGCCAGCAGTGAGTTAGTAAATGGCAGGGGCGACACTGAAGCTTTCTTT
CASSELVNGRGDTEAFF
>TRBJ1-6|-|-|TRBV28
TGTGCCAGCAGTTTAGATCCAGGGCGGGGTTCACCCCTCCACTTT
CASSLDPGRGSPLHF
>TRBJ1-1|-|once|TRBV9
TGTGCCAGCAACCCCTCCTTTAACAGGGAAGGTGACACTGAAGCTTTCTTT
CASNPSFNREGDTEAFF
>TRBJ1-2|-|once|TRBV6-1
TGTGCCAGCAGTGATCAGGTCTATGGCTACACCTTC
CASSDQVYGYTF
>TRBJ1-4|-|once|TRBV4-2
TGTGCCAGCAGCCAAGATCTTGAGACTAGGAAACTGTTTTTT
CASSQDLETRKLFF
>TRBJ2-7|TRBD2|few|TRBV7-9
TGTTCCAGCAGCCCAACTAGCGGGAACCCCTACGAGCAGTACTTC
CSSSPTSGNPYEQYF
>TRBJ2-3|TRBD1|-|TRBV6-1
TGTGCCAGCAGTGAAAAGGGACAGGATACAGATACGCAGTATTTT
CASSEKGQDTDTQYF
>TRBJ2-3|TRBD2|few|TRBV4-1
TGCGCCAGCAGCCAAGCAAACATGGGACTAGCGGGGGGGAATACGCAGTATTTT
CASSQANMGLAGGNTQYF
>TRBJ2-7|-|few|TRBV7-2
TGTGCCAGCAGCTTAGAACCGACAACGTTGACCTACGAGCAGTACTTC
CASSLEPTTLTYEQYF
>TRBJ2-2|-|-|TRBV5-1
TGCGCCAGCAGCTTTGAGGTACGGATCGGGGAGCTGTTTTTT
CASSFEVRIGELFF
>TRBJ2-1|TRBD2|few|TRBV28
TGTGCCAGCAGTTTATCGGGCGGGAGGGCCGAGAATGAGCAGTTCTTC
CASSLSGGRAENEQFF
>TRBJ2-7|-|-|TRBV6-5
TGTGCCAGCAGTTCTAACAGGCTCGAGCAGTACTTC
CASSSNRLEQYF
>TRBJ2-2|TRBD1|-|TRBV18
TGTGCCAGCTCACCACCGAACAGGGGGGCCGGGGAGCTGTTTTTT
CASSPPNRGAGELFF
>TRBJ2-2|TRBD2|-|TRBV6-5
TGTGCCAGCAGTGCCCGCGGGGGAACCGGGGAGCTGTTTTTT
CASSARGGTGELFF
>TRBJ1-2|-|-|TRBV7-8
TGTGCCAGCAGCTTAGGGACGGGGGGAGACTATGGCTACACCTTC
CASSLGTGGDYGYTF
>TRBJ2-7|TRBD2|-|TRBV11-2
TGTGCCAGCAGCCCCGGACTAGCGCTACCCTACGAGCAGTACTTC
CASSPGLALPYEQYF
>TRBJ1-2|-|-|TRBV4-3
TGCGCCAGCAGCCAAGAGTTTGAACAGGATTATGGCTACACCTTC
CASSQEFEQDYGYTF
>TRBJ2-3|TRBD1|once|TRBV27
TGTGCCAGCAGCAGGGACAGGGGTGATACGCAGTATTTT
CASSRDRGDTQYF
>TRBJ2-7|TRBD2|-|TRBV6-5
TGTGCCAGCAGTCCCTCCACGGGAGGGTACGAGCAGTACTTC
CASSPSTGGYEQYF
>TRBJ2-5|-|-|TRBV2
TGTGCCAGCAGTGGTTCTAGGGGTTACGAGACCCAGTACTTC
CASSGSRGYETQYF
>TRBJ2-1|TRBD2|-|TRBV9
TGTGCCAGCAGCGGGACTAGCGGTTCCTACAATGAGCAGTTCTTC
CASSGTSGSYNEQFF
>TRBJ2-5|TRBD2|-|TRBV19
TGTGCCAGTAGTCGGACCGGGACTAGCGGGAGGGCCCACGAGACCCAGTACTTC
CASSRTGTSGRAHETQYF
>TRBJ2-5|-|once|TRBV7-6
TGTGCCAGCAGCGGAGGTACACTAGAGACCCAGTACTTC
CASSGGTLETQYF
>TRBJ2-2|TRBD2|once|TRBV19
TGTGCCAGTAGTATGGAGGGGCTAGCGGGAGTGACCGGGGAGCTGTTTTTT
CASSMEGLAGVTGELFF
>TRBJ2-2|-|-|TRBV7-9
TGTTCCAGCAGTCCCATTAGTCCCCAAGGGGAGCTGTTTTTT
CSSSPISPQGELFF
>TRBJ2-2|-|-|TRBV27
TGTGCCAGCAGCTCCTTCACCGGGGAGCTGTTTTTT
CASSSFTGELFF
>TRBJ1-5|-|-|TRBV4-1
TGCGCCAGCAGCCAATTAGAGGGCGACCAGCCCCAGCATTTT
CASSQLEGDQPQHF
>TRBJ2-7|-|-|TRBV28
TGTGCCAGCAGTACCACCGACAGTCTTTACGACGAGCAGTACTTC
CASSTTDSLYDEQYF
>TRBJ2-3|-|-|TRBV9
TGTGCCAGCAGCGTAGCCGTGCGCCACACAGATACGCAGTATTTT
CASSVAVRHTDTQYF
>TRBJ2-3|TRBD2|-|TRBV4-1
TGCGCCAGCAGCCAAGATCGGGGCGGGGGGGATACGCAGTATTTT
CASSQDRGGGDTQYF
>TRBJ2-2|-|few|TRBV6-1
TGTGCCAGTATGGGAGATACCGGGGAGCTGTTTTTT
CASMGDTGELFF
>TRBJ2-7|-|-|TRBV2
TGTGCCAGCAGGATGCAGGGTTACGAGCAGTACTTC
CASRMQGYEQYF
>TRBJ2-3|TRBD1|-|TRBV10-3
TGTGCCATCAGTGGCCGGACAGGGGGGACAGATACGCAGTATTTT
CAISGRTGGTDTQYF
>TRBJ2-7|-|-|TRBV28
TGTGCCAGCATGAGGGGGTTTTCTGGCGAGCAGTACTTC
CASMRGFSGEQYF
>TRBJ2-2|-|-|TRBV28
TGTGCCAGCAACTTACGCACCGGGGAGCTGTTTTTT
CASNLRTGELFF
>TRBJ2-1|TRBD2|-|TRBV7-3
TGTGCCAGCGAGGGGTGTAGGGCCCTAGCGGGAGAGTACAACAATGAGCAGTTCTTC
CASEGCRALAGEYNNEQFF